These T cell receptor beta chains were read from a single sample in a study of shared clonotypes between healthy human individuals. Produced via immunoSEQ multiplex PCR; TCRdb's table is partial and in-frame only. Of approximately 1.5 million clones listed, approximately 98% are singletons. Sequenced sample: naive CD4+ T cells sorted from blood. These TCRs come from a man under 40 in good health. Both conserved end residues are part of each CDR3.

CDR3aa: CASRPPSGSYNEQFF
j_gene: TRBJ2-1
v_gene: TRBV7-9

CDR3aa: CASTTSGIGYTQYF
j_gene: TRBJ2-3
v_gene: TRBV5-1

CDR3aa: CASSEERVTKTDTQYF
j_gene: TRBJ2-3
v_gene: TRBV2

CDR3aa: CASSPPQGRTRNEQFF
j_gene: TRBJ2-1
v_gene: TRBV27

CDR3aa: CSGVGEYGYTF
j_gene: TRBJ1-2
v_gene: TRBV20-1

CDR3aa: CASRDRDEKLFF
j_gene: TRBJ1-4
v_gene: TRBV2

CDR3aa: CASSSTSNEKLFF
j_gene: TRBJ1-4
v_gene: TRBV5-4

CDR3aa: CASSRQTGTRGETQYF
j_gene: TRBJ2-5
v_gene: TRBV7-7

CDR3aa: CASSPGTSGSTDTQYF
j_gene: TRBJ2-3
v_gene: TRBV4-2

CDR3aa: CASSVWDRGYYEQYF
j_gene: TRBJ2-7
v_gene: TRBV6-1

CDR3aa: CASSSDRGNYGYTF
j_gene: TRBJ1-2
v_gene: TRBV5-6

CDR3aa: CASSLRGGNEQYF
j_gene: TRBJ2-7
v_gene: TRBV5-4

CDR3aa: CASSPSRTASTGELFF
j_gene: TRBJ2-2
v_gene: TRBV10-2

CDR3aa: CATSRAPSTDTQYF
j_gene: TRBJ2-3
v_gene: TRBV15

CDR3aa: CASSQQETQYF
j_gene: TRBJ2-5
v_gene: TRBV18

CDR3aa: CASSLAGGRLGEQYF
j_gene: TRBJ2-7
v_gene: TRBV28

CDR3aa: CASSWGRNTEAFF
j_gene: TRBJ1-1
v_gene: TRBV5-8

CDR3aa: CASSKGVTTDEQFF
j_gene: TRBJ2-1
v_gene: TRBV5-1

CDR3aa: CASSSTGGFYNEQFF
j_gene: TRBJ2-1
v_gene: TRBV11-2

CDR3aa: CASSLGWETQYF
j_gene: TRBJ2-5
v_gene: TRBV7-9

CDR3aa: CASSAGGRTEAFF
j_gene: TRBJ1-1
v_gene: TRBV18

CDR3aa: CASSEAWQGREKLFF
j_gene: TRBJ1-4
v_gene: TRBV6-1

CDR3aa: CASSSRQGASYGYTF
j_gene: TRBJ1-2
v_gene: TRBV19

CDR3aa: CASSEGHSNYGYTF
j_gene: TRBJ1-2
v_gene: TRBV6-1

CDR3aa: CASSVSWVGDIQYF
j_gene: TRBJ2-4
v_gene: TRBV7-9

CDR3aa: CASRGTGSGANVLTF
j_gene: TRBJ2-6
v_gene: TRBV10-2

CDR3aa: CASSLIAGGRNIQYF
j_gene: TRBJ2-4
v_gene: TRBV7-9

CDR3aa: CASSEGPRVSYGYTF
j_gene: TRBJ1-2
v_gene: TRBV6-1

CDR3aa: CASSLGELAYNEQFF
j_gene: TRBJ2-1
v_gene: TRBV7-8

CDR3aa: CASNPGVGYEQYF
j_gene: TRBJ2-7
v_gene: TRBV6-1

CDR3aa: CASSTSPGGYTF
j_gene: TRBJ1-2
v_gene: TRBV6-5

CDR3aa: CASSFRQGGEQYF
j_gene: TRBJ2-7
v_gene: TRBV9

CDR3aa: CASSLLVLSTQYF
j_gene: TRBJ2-3
v_gene: TRBV5-1

CDR3aa: CASSVDLLGIQYF
j_gene: TRBJ2-4
v_gene: TRBV9

CDR3aa: CASSPALAGGVQTQYF
j_gene: TRBJ2-5
v_gene: TRBV9

CDR3aa: CASTLSFGELFF
j_gene: TRBJ2-2
v_gene: TRBV6-1

CDR3aa: CASSLVGFEFSTEAFF
j_gene: TRBJ1-1
v_gene: TRBV7-9

CDR3aa: CSTRTADYGYTF
j_gene: TRBJ1-2
v_gene: TRBV29-1

CDR3aa: CATSRGGGSATAYEQYF
j_gene: TRBJ2-7
v_gene: TRBV15

CDR3aa: CASPQGHRNTEAFF
j_gene: TRBJ1-1
v_gene: TRBV23-1

CDR3aa: CASSRIGRAEAFF
j_gene: TRBJ1-1
v_gene: TRBV25-1

CDR3aa: CASSFLHLGQETQYF
j_gene: TRBJ2-5
v_gene: TRBV5-6

CDR3aa: CASSLRSGSFMNTEAFF
j_gene: TRBJ1-1
v_gene: TRBV18

CDR3aa: CASSPSADTQYF
j_gene: TRBJ2-3
v_gene: TRBV18

CDR3aa: CASSEQGARTDTQYF
j_gene: TRBJ2-3
v_gene: TRBV6-4

CDR3aa: CASSQGGGGIWTEAFF
j_gene: TRBJ1-1
v_gene: TRBV14

CDR3aa: CASSELPGSSYNEQFF
j_gene: TRBJ2-1
v_gene: TRBV6-1

CDR3aa: CASSVGVGSSYNEQFF
j_gene: TRBJ2-1
v_gene: TRBV9

CDR3aa: CAGLLGGKQFF
j_gene: TRBJ2-1
v_gene: TRBV19

CDR3aa: CAAGSEKLFF
j_gene: TRBJ1-4
v_gene: TRBV7-9

CDR3aa: CASSAEAVQETQYF
j_gene: TRBJ2-5
v_gene: TRBV9